This TCR beta chain was documented in a study of T cell responses to AZD1222 COVID-19 vaccine. Study findings and constraints: Once two AZD1222 doses were given, Spike-specific TCR breadth and depth went up. Donors in the cohort were predominantly white British and more often female, and clonal diversity was possibly underestimated. Unmutated variant regions are reportedly the target of nearly half of TCRs that are spike-specific.

A remark on this clone: Its specificity is unknown.

The CDR3 is made up of 15 amino acids. V dropped 6 bases and J dropped 4 bases, with 18 bases sitting between them. Germline values: CDR1 MDHEN, CDR2 SYDVKM. Clones were sequenced by immunoSEQ multiplex PCR, and TCRdb holds only the in-frame ones, with some missing. Found here are about 35,000 clones, about 86% of them singletons; the top ten hold about 7%. V and J are TRBV28 and TRBJ1-2; D is perhaps TRBD1 (6 bases). The input for sequencing was peripheral blood, taken on day 0 of AZD1222 vaccination. The sequence was collected from an adult in good health. CDR3 sequence: CASSIPLGTFYGYTF. The CDR3 DNA sequence: TGTGCCAGCAGCATTCCCCTCGGGACATTCTATGGCTACACCTTC.